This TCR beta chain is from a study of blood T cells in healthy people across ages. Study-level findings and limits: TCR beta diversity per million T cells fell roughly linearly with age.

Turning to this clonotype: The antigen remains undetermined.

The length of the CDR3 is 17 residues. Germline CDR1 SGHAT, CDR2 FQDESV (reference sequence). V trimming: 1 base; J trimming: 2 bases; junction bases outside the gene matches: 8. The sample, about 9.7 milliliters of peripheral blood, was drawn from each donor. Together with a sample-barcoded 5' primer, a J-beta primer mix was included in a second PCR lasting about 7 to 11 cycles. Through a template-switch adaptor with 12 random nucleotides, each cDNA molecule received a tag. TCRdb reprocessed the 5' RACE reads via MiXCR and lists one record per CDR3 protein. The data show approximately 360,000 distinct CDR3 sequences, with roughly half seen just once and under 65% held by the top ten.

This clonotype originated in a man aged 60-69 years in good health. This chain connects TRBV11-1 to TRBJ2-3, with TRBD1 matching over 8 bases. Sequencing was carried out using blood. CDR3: CASSLDGQGGNTDTQYF. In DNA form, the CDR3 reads TGTGCCAGCAGCTTAGATGGACAGGGTGGGAACACAGATACGCAGTATTTT.